The source of this TCR beta chain is a study of beta chain features in type 1 diabetes. Study results and limitations: For Type 1 diabetes patients, all four CD4+ subsets carried TCRB CDR3s that were moderately but significantly shorter.

This clone was seen a handful of times. Its antigen is not known. The V end was cut by 8 bases, the J end by 3 bases, with 14 bases between. Germline lookup yields CDR1 MDHEN and CDR2 SYDVKM. The CDR3 spans 13 residues. Expressed TCRB transcripts were sequenced because the entire RNA isolate underwent reverse transcription. Data came from immunoSEQ multiplex PCR; TCRdb stores just in-frame clones and leaves some out. The table includes 200,000 to 300,000 clones, roughly 21% detected once. The J gene is TRBJ2-7, the V gene TRBV28; D possibly corresponds to TRBD1 (5 bases). The sample comprised naive CD4+ T cells from blood. The TCR was taken from a woman in her thirties or forties with type 1 diabetes. The CDR3 reads CASSRTPFYEQYF. In DNA form, the CDR3 reads TGTGCCAGCTCTCGGACACCCTTCTACGAGCAGTACTTC.